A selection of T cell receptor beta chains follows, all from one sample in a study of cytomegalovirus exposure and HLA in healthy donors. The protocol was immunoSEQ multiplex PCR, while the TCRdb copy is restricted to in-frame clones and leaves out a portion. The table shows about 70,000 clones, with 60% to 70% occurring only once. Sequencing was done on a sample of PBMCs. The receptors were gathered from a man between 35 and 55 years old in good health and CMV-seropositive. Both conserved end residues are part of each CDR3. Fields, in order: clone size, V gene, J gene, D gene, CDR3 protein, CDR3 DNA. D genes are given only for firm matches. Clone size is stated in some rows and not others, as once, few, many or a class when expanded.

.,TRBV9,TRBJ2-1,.,CASSVGGGYNEQFF,TGTGCCAGCAGCGTAGGAGGGGGCTACAATGAGCAGTTCTTC
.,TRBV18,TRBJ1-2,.,CASSEGYYGYTF,TGTGCCAGCTCAGAGGGTTACTATGGCTACACCTTC
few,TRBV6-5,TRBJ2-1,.,CASSFGLSSYNEQFF,TGTGCCAGCAGTTTCGGGTTAAGCTCCTACAATGAGCAGTTCTTC
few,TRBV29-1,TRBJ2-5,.,CSVDVPETQYF,TGCAGCGTTGACGTCCCGGAGACCCAGTACTTC
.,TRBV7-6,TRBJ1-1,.,CASSPERWWSTEAFF,TGTGCCAGCAGCCCCGAGAGGTGGTGGAGCACTGAAGCTTTCTTT
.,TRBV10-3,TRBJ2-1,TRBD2,CAISAQTGGQNEQFF,TGTGCCATCAGTGCTCAAACGGGAGGCCAAAATGAGCAGTTCTTC
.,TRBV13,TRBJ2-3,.,CASSLRGFTDTQYF,TGTGCCAGCAGCTTGCGGGGATTCACAGATACGCAGTATTTT
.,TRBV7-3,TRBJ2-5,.,CASSSTGTLQETQYF,TGTGCCAGCAGCTCGACCGGGACACTCCAAGAGACCCAGTACTTC
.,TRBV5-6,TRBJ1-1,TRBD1,CASSSPGTGGLNTEAFF,TGTGCCAGCAGCAGTCCCGGGACAGGGGGCTTGAACACTGAAGCTTTCTTT
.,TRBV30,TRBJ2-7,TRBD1,CAWSAGTGAARAYF,TGTGCCTGGAGTGCCGGGACAGGGGCCGCTAGGGCGTACTTC
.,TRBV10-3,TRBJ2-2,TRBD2,CAITTSGDSGELFF,TGTGCCATCACTACTAGCGGGGATTCCGGGGAGCTGTTTTTT
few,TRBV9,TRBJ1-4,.,CASSESGIAGEKLFF,TGTGCCAGCAGCGAAAGCGGGATCGCGGGTGAAAAACTGTTTTTT
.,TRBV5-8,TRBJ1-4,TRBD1,CASSKGQGYATNEKLFF,TGTGCCAGCAGCAAGGGACAGGGATATGCAACTAATGAAAAACTGTTTTTT
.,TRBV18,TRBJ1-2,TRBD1,CASSLSSGTGEGYTF,TGTGCCAGCTCACTTTCCTCCGGGACAGGGGAAGGCTACACCTTC
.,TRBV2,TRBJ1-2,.,CASIGGLYGYTF,TGTGCCAGCATCGGCGGGCTCTATGGCTACACCTTC
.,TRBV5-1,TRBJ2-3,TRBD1,CASQRETGSSDTQYF,TGCGCCAGCCAGCGAGAGACAGGGTCTTCAGATACGCAGTATTTT
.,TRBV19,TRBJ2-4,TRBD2,CASSPLGLAGVGKNIQYF,TGTGCCAGTAGTCCCCTTGGACTAGCGGGAGTGGGCAAAAACATTCAGTACTTC
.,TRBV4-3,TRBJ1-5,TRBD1,CASSNQASTGVRQPQHF,TGCGCCAGCAGCAATCAGGCGTCGACAGGGGTTCGTCAGCCCCAGCATTTT
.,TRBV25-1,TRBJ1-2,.,CASSEFEDSHLLYGYTF,TGTGCCAGCAGTGAATTCGAGGACAGTCACCTCCTCTATGGCTACACCTTC
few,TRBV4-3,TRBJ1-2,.,CASSQDRTDYGYTF,TGCGCCAGCAGCCAAGACCGGACAGACTATGGCTACACCTTC
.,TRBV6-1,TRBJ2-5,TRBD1,CASRGQGEEQYF,TGTGCCAGCAGGGGACAGGGCGAGGAGCAGTACTTC
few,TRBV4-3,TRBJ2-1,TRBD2,CASSQFSGRSDNEQFF,TGCGCCAGCAGCCAATTTAGCGGGAGAAGCGACAATGAGCAGTTCTTC
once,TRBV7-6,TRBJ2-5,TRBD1,CASSWRQGEGETQYF,TGTGCCAGCAGCTGGAGACAGGGGGAAGGTGAGACCCAGTACTTC
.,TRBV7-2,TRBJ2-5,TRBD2,CASSGAGVGGRETQYF,TGTGCCAGCTCCGGCGCGGGAGTTGGAGGGCGAGAGACCCAGTACTTC
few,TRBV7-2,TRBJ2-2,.,CASSPRERHGGELFF,TGTGCCAGCAGCCCACGGGAGAGGCACGGGGGGGAGCTGTTTTTT
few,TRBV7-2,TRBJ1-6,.,CASSFFRGSPLHF,TGTGCCAGCAGCTTTTTCAGGGGTTCACCCCTCCACTTT
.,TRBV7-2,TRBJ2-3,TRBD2,CASSGGTSGGSSTDTQYF,TGTGCCAGCAGCGGGGGGACTAGCGGGGGGTCTAGCACAGATACGCAGTATTTT
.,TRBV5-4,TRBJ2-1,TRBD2,CASSLAPGLEGSNEQFF,TGTGCCAGCAGCTTGGCACCCGGACTAGAGGGTAGCAATGAGCAGTTCTTC
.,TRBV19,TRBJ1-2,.,CASKAAAGDYGYTF,TGTGCCAGTAAGGCGGCGGCAGGGGACTATGGCTACACCTTC
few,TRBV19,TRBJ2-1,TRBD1,CASSPGTGGENEQFF,TGTGCCAGTAGTCCCGGGACAGGGGGCGAGAATGAGCAGTTCTTC
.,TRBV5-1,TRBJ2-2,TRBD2,CASSAPGTSGNTGELFF,TGCGCCAGCAGCGCACCCGGGACTAGCGGTAACACCGGGGAGCTGTTTTTT
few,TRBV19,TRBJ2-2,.,CASSFRVAGELFF,TGTGCCAGTAGTTTCAGGGTGGCCGGGGAGCTGTTTTTT
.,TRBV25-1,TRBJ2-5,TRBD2,CASSESSGRGAQETQYF,TGTGCCAGCAGTGAATCAAGTGGGCGGGGGGCCCAAGAGACCCAGTACTTC
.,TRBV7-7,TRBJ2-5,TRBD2,CASSLERAGGETQYF,TGTGCTAGCAGCTTAGAGAGGGCGGGGGGCGAGACCCAGTACTTC
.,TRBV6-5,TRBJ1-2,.,CASSYPPGAGHYGYTF,TGTGCCAGCAGTTACCCCCCGGGTGCAGGGCACTATGGCTACACCTTC
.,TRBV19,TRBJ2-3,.,CASSIALGDTQYF,TGTGCCAGTAGTATAGCCCTCGGAGATACGCAGTATTTT
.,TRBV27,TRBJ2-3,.,CASSLRSGDTQYF,TGTGCCAGCAGTCTCAGGAGCGGGGATACGCAGTATTTT
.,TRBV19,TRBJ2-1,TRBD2,CASRGLADYNEQFF,TGTGCCAGTAGGGGGCTAGCGGACTACAATGAGCAGTTCTTC
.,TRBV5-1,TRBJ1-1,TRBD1,CASSRGRGVTTEAFF,TGCGCCAGCAGCAGGGGCAGGGGGGTTACCACTGAAGCTTTCTTT
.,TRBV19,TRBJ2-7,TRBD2,CASSNKLAGAYEQYF,TGTGCCAGTAGTAACAAACTAGCGGGGGCCTACGAGCAGTACTTC
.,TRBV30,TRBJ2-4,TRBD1,CAWSTQGASKNIQYF,TGTGCCTGGAGTACCCAGGGGGCATCCAAAAACATTCAGTACTTC
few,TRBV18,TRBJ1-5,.,CASSLSNPRGGQPQHF,TGTGCCAGCTCACTATCAAATCCAAGGGGTGGACAGCCCCAGCATTTT
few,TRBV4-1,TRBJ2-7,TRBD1,CASSCPQDRGYEQYF,TGCGCCAGCAGCTGCCCACAAGACAGGGGGTACGAGCAGTACTTC
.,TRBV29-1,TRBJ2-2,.,CSVEGSIDPGELFF,TGCAGCGTTGAAGGTAGCATAGATCCCGGGGAGCTGTTTTTT
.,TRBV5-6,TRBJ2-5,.,CASSLGTLPQETQYF,TGTGCCAGCAGCTTGGGGACTCTACCGCAGGAGACCCAGTACTTC
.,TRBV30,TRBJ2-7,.,CAWKPKASYEQYF,TGTGCCTGGAAACCCAAAGCCTCCTACGAGCAGTACTTC
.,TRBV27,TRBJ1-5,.,CASSAGGLFNQPQHF,TGTGCCAGCAGTGCCGGCGGCCTTTTCAATCAGCCCCAGCATTTT
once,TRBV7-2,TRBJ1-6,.,CASSRGGTGVNNSPLHF,TGTGCCAGCAGCCGAGGGGGAACAGGAGTCAATAATTCACCCCTCCACTTT
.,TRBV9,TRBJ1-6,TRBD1,CASSPGQGVSSPLHF,TGTGCCAGCAGCCCCGGACAGGGGGTCAGTTCACCCCTCCACTTT
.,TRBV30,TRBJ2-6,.,CAWSPLGGQKSSGANVLTF,TGTGCCTGGAGTCCCCTGGGGGGACAGAAGAGCTCTGGGGCCAACGTCCTGACTTTC
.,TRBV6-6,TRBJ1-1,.,CASSYRGTTEAFF,TGTGCCAGCAGTTACAGGGGGACCACTGAAGCTTTCTTT
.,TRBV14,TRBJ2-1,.,CASSQAPLGGGFYNEQFF,TGTGCCAGCAGCCAAGCTCCCCTAGGCGGGGGCTTCTACAATGAGCAGTTCTTC
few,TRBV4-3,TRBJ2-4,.,CASSQGRMEGIAKNIQYF,TGCGCCAGCAGCCAGGGGAGGATGGAGGGCATAGCCAAAAACATTCAGTACTTC
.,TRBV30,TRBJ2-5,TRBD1,CAWNRGRETQYF,TGTGCCTGGAACAGGGGTAGAGAGACCCAGTACTTC